The T cell receptor (beta chain) described here comes from a study of regulatory T cells in long-lasting Graves disease (dated by TCRdb to the early 2020s). Some background on the complete study: Antithyroid drugs had been taken for less than 3 months by newly diagnosed Graves' disease patients. Persistent Graves' disease patients were compared with newly diagnosed Graves' disease patients by peripheral blood TCR sequencing and RNA sequencing. TCR sequencing covered around 13 persistent and 20 or so newly diagnosed Graves' disease patients, around 33 samples in total. The study was registered as a clinical trial and conducted in China. Overall study outcomes, separate from this receptor: The small sample size was acknowledged by the authors as a limitation that may reduce accuracy. Sequencing and analysis were limited to the TCR beta chain. The study examined only peripheral blood because the primary lesion, thyroid tissue, could not be accessed. Persistent patients shared more public clonotypes among themselves (around 2,500) than newly diagnosed patients did (about 900). Compared with newly diagnosed patients, persistent Graves' disease patients had lower TCR Shannon entropy and fewer highly expanded clones, which suggests clonal expansion. TRBV28, TRBJ1-2 and TRBJ2-5 were preferentially used in persistent disease, while TRBV20-1 and TRBJ2-1 were favored in newly diagnosed disease.

Comments on this clonotype: The target of this receptor is not known. No much larger clonotype is one base removed from it; base qualities were not supplied.

V is pared back by 1 base and J by 8 bases, with 6 bases lying between the germline termini. From cysteine to phenylalanine, the CDR3 is 12 amino acids long. Of the read, only the CDR3 DNA is kept; its 36 bases are in frame from base 1. For CDR1 and CDR2, the germline V gene lists SGHAT and FQNNGV. The library came from multiplex PCR. The sample was run on an Illumina HiSeq 4000. To build TCR beta libraries, CDR3 regions were amplified by Arm-PCR using iRepertoire HTBI primers. Before sequencing, the PCR products underwent gel purification. The paper's data handling went like this. A total of 62 TRBV and under 15 TRBJ segments were identified across samples and were used for gene usage analysis of CDR3 amino acid clonotypes. Filtered high-quality paired reads were merged into contigs using COPE and FqMerger. Contigs were aligned with BLAST to IMGT TRBV, TRBD and TRBJ reference genes, and CDR3 was defined per IMGT. Clonotypes above 0.1% frequency were classified as highly expanded clones. Repertoire diversity was measured by Shannon entropy, and V-J evenness by the Gini coefficient. Public clonotypes were defined as clonotypes shared by more than one individual. Starting from the raw public reads, TCRdb applied fastp trimming at Q25, assembled clones with MiXCR and retained in-frame beta chains. Every entry covers one CDR3 protein and lists the most common genes and DNA from its rows. TCRdb, rather than the study authors, made the V and J calls. For this sample the table gives 200,000 to 250,000 distinct CDR3 sequences, of which less than 20% were detected only once. In total, the top ten clones hold about 11% of the sample.

The sample's time point label, in plain terms: newly diagnosed GD, antithyroid drugs for less than 3 months. RNA was extracted from PBMCs in TRIzol for both TCR sequencing and RNA sequencing. Graves' disease was diagnosed according to American Thyroid Association guidelines. Recruitment of patients was carried out at an endocrinology department in Xi'an, China. Each patient gave about 10 milliliters of peripheral blood, collected in an EDTA anticoagulant tube. Ficoll Paque Plus density gradient separation was used to isolate PBMCs, and no further T cell sorting was performed. An Agilent 2100 Bioanalyzer and agarose gel were used to assess RNA quality, and a NanoDrop 2000 was used to measure RNA concentration. The same data also contributed to another study, on T cells in Graves' hyperthyroidism and ophthalmopathy. Looking at the second paper: Stable Graves' hyperthyroidism was defined as no progression to ophthalmopathy during 18 months of follow-up. Hyperthyroidism patients were newly diagnosed, had a disease duration of under 2 months, and were aged 18 to 65 years. Any patient with an uncontrolled infection, another autoimmune disease, pregnancy or lactation was excluded. Clinical symptoms, serum thyroxine and TRAb, thyroid ultrasound, and orbital computed tomography formed the basis for the diagnoses. A first-round RT-PCR of the TCR CDR3 used the HTBI primer set with the Qiagen OneStep RT-PCR kit. Most expanded thyroid clonotypes (frequency above 0.001) were also detected in blood, suggesting blood repertoires may reflect thyroid immune responses. Ophthalmopathy was separated from stable hyperthyroidism by a 13 V-J signature model, with approximately 89% sensitivity and 81% to 83% specificity obtained in cross-validation and 80%/75% obtained in testing. In validation, the model predicted progression to ophthalmopathy a median of about 6.5 months before onset, with around 70% sensitivity and about 75% specificity. To identify TCR V-J signatures that set the groups apart, the researchers used a discovery cohort of more than 95 patients, made up of 40 to 45 with Graves' ophthalmopathy and some 58 with stable Graves' hyperthyroidism. Prospective prediction of ophthalmopathy was tested in an independent validation cohort of 18 hyperthyroidism patients and some 17 patients who later progressed to ophthalmopathy. The 100 discovery patients were divided at random into training and test sets in a 7:3 ratio. In addition, the study compared T-cell repertoires in thyroid tissue and in blood from a handful of Graves' hyperthyroidism patients. After blood sampling, hyperthyroidism patients were treated with methimazole at a starting dose of 30 mg daily, and ophthalmopathy patients were treated with high-dose intravenous methylprednisolone. The libraries were constructed in a second round of multiplex PCR and then size-selected and purified. Paired-end sequencing of the libraries was performed with 100 bp reads on an Illumina HiSeq2000. Raw data were processed with SOAPnuke, discarding reads with adapters, uncalled bases, mean Phred below 15, or no exact constant-primer or identifier match. COPE v1.2.5 was used to merge high-quality paired reads, and clonotypes were defined as unique nucleotide sequences. Clonotypes were aligned to IMGT TRBV, TRBD and TRBJ reference segments using MiTCR v1.1. Only V-J combinations with frequency above 0.0001, covering approximately 99% of repertoires, were analysed. A TCS score was defined as the ratio of F50 (clonal expansion) to E x V (chaos), with BLOSUM62-based TCRdist applied between CDR3 peptides within each V-J. Welch's t-statistics and random forest reduced 450 to 600 V-J features to about 12, which were used in a naive Bayes classifier (R e1071). No statistical method was used to set the sample size in advance, and investigators knew the group allocation. The paper describes TCR Vbeta CDR3 sequencing of about 140 peripheral blood samples, made up of 43 ophthalmopathy patients, 70 to 80 hyperthyroidism patients and approximately 17 progressor patients.

This sample comprised peripheral blood mononuclear cells (PBMCs), obtained at new diagnosis, from a patient treated with antithyroid drugs. The TCR sequence derives from a woman younger than 45 with Graves disease. Donor details come from another sample of the same person, matched by shared clones. The chain employs TRBV11-2 and TRBJ2-1, with the D gene call left open. The sequenced DNA is TGTGCCAGCAGCTTAGTCTCCCATGAGCAGTTCTTC. Its product reads: CASSLVSHEQFF.